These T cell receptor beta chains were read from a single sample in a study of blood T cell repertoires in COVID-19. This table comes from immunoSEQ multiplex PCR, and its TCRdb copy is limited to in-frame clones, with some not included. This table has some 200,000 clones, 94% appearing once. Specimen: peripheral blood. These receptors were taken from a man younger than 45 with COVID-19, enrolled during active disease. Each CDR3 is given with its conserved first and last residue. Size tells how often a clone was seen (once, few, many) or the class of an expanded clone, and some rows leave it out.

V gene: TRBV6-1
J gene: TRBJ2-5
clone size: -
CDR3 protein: CASSEPSGLQETQYF

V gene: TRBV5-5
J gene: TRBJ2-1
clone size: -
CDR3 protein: CASMPGTTYNEQFF

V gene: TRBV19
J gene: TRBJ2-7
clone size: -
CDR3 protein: CASSILGQGHEQYF

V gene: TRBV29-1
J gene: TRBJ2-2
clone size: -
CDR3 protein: CSANGLAGGSNTGELFF

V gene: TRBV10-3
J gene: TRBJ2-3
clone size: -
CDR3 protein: CAISLREGSTDTQYF

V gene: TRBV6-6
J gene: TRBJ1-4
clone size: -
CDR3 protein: CASSPTGFNEKLFF

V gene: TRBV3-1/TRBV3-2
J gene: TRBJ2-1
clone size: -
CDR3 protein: CASSHLQGSYNEQFF

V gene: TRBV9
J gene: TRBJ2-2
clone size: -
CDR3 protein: CASSVRDIPNTGELFF

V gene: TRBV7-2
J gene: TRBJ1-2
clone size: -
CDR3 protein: CASSSPTGWNGYTF

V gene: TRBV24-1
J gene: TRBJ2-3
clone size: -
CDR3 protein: CATSPSGPGDTQYF

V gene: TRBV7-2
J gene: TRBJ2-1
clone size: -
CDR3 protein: CASSFFQGSEQFF

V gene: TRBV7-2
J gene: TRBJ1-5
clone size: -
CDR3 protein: CASSEEGQGAGQPQHF

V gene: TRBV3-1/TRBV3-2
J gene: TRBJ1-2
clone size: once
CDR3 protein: CASSLTENYGYTF

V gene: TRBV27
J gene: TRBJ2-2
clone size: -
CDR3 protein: CASRGLAGAGELFF

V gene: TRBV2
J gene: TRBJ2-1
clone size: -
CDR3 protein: CANKPGAYNEQFF

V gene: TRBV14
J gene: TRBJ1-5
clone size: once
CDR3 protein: CASSQSGGGQPQHF

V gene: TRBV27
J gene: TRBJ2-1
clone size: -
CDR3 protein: CASSSLTSGGPNEQFF

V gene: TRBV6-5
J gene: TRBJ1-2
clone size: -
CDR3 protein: CASSQGANYGYTF

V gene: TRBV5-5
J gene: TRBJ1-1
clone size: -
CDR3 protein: CASSLVVGRGTEAFF

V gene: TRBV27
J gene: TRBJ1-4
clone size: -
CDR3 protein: CASRTGVEATNEKLFF

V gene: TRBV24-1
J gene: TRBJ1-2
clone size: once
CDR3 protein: CATSDQGSGYTF

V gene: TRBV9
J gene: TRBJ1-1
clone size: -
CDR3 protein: CASSIGQNTEAFF

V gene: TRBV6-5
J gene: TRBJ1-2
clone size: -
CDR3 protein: CASSYSRGGVDYGYTF

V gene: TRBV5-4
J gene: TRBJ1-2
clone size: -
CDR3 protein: CASSRPEVDGYTF

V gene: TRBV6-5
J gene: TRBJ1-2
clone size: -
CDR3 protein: CASSPQGVNYGYTF

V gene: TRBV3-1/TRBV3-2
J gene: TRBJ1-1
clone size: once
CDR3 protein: CASSQDYGVGNEAFF

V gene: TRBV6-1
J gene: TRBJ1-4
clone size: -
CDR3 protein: CASSVWQGAPNEKLFF

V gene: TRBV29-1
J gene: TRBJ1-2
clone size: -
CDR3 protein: CSVSHREGGYTF

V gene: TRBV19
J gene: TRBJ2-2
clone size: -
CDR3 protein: CASAEGHLGTSGDTGELFF

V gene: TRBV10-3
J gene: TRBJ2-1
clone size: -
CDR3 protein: CAISETGATYNEQFF

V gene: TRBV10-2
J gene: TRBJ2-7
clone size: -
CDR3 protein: CASSVTVDSTYEQYF

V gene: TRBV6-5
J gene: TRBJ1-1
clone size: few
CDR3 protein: CASSYLGGTEAFF

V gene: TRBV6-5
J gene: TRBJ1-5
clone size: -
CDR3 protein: CASHDISNQPQHF

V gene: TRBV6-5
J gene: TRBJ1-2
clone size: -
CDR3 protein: CASGGFSYGYTF

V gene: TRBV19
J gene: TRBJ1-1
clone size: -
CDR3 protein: CASRQGVNTEAFF

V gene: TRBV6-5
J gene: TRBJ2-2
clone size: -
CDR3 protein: CASSLHQGAGELFF

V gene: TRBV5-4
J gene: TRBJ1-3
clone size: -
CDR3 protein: CASTGPGQGTGNTIYF